The clone carrying this TCR beta chain came up a few times. The antigen remains unidentified. The data belong to a study of T cells in Graves' hyperthyroidism and ophthalmopathy. General study results and limits: The authors' 13 V-J model separated ophthalmopathy from stable hyperthyroidism.

Germline V gene lookup returns CDR1 WSHSY and CDR2 SAAADI. The CDR3 totals 16 residues. V lost 5 bases and J lost 0; bases outside the gene matches: 6. TCR beta CDR3 regions were amplified from RNA. TCR CDR3 regions were first amplified by RT-PCR with HTBI primers. TCRdb re-called the multiplex PCR reads with MiXCR, one entry per CDR3 protein. The table shows about 640,000 distinct CDR3 sequences, with less than 25% occurring only once. Ophthalmopathy in the patients scored at least 3 on Clinical Activity Score and at least 4 on NOSPECS grade, lasting under 3 months. It was 8 to 10 ml of fresh peripheral blood that supplied the PBMCs.

The TCR sequence derives from a man aged 30-40 years with Graves' ophthalmopathy. The V and J genes are TRBV10-2 and TRBJ2-3; 9 positions agree with TRBD2. Sequencing input: blood. CDR3 region: CASSSVAGASTDTQYF. CDR3 coding DNA: TGCGCCAGCAGTTCGGTAGCGGGAGCGAGCACAGATACGCAGTATTTT.